The 7 T cell receptor beta chains reported below all come from one sample, sequenced in a study of T cell responses to AZD1222 COVID-19 vaccine. Clones were read by immunoSEQ multiplex PCR, and TCRdb kept only the in-frame ones, dropping some. The sample yields more than 80,000 clones, 80% to 95% seen once. Source: peripheral blood, taken 28 days after the second AZD1222 dose. These receptor sequences come from an adult who received the AZD1222 COVID-19 vaccine.

The V and J genes are TRBV7-8 and TRBJ1-6; 9 bases line up with TRBD1. Losses at the gene ends were 5 bases for V and 9 bases for J; bases not matched to a gene: 8. The CDR3 is made up of 15 amino acids. CDR1 SGHVS and CDR2 FQNEAQ come from the germline V gene. The CDR3 bases are TGTGCCAGCAGCAACCACAGGGGGCAAGGTTCACCCCTCCACTTT. Translated, it gives CASSNHRGQGSPLHF.

This clone was seen just once. This chain connects TRBV7-9 to TRBJ2-3, with TRBD1 matching 12 bases. Germline CDR1 and CDR2: SEHNR and FQNEAQ (reference sequence). The CDR3 spans 16 residues. V was pared by 7 bases and J by 2 bases, with 7 bases of the junction left unmatched. The DNA for the CDR3 is TGTGCCAGCACCGCTCCGGGACAGGGGGCCACAGATACGCAGTATTTT. Amino acid sequence: CASTAPGQGATDTQYF. Combining the CDR3 with reference TRBV7-9 and TRBJ2-3 gives the whole variable domain DTGVSQNPRHKITKRGQNVTFRCDPISEHNRLYWYRQTLGQGPEFLTYFQNEAQLEKSRLLSDRFSAERPKGSFSTLEIQRTEQGDSAMYLCASTAPGQGATDTQYFGPGTRLTVL.

The J gene is TRBJ1-1, the V gene TRBV5-1; TRBD1 agrees at 7 bases. Germline V CDR1 and CDR2: SGHRS, YFSETQ. The CDR3 has 13 residues. The V segment lost 6 bases and the J segment 10 bases; nucleotides outside the gene matches: 12. This CDR3 reads CASTPGTATRAFF. The CDR3 region has the DNA TGCGCCAGCACCCCCGGGACAGCCACCAGAGCTTTCTTT.

This clone was counted once. The chain is built from TRBV6-1 and TRBJ1-1; no clear D gene. Trimming removed 2 bases from V and 2 bases from J, with 15 bases in between. Per germline, CDR1 MNHNS and CDR2 SASEGT. The CDR3 loop spans 16 amino acids. The CDR3 loop reads CASSESGVQTNTEAFF. The CDR3 coding sequence is TGTGCCAGCAGTGAAAGCGGAGTACAGACAAACACTGAAGCTTTCTTT.

The chain carries TRBV14 and TRBJ2-5; a weak D match, TRBD2 (6 bases). The V end was cut by 4 bases, the J end by 0 bases, with 15 bases between. Germline V gives CDR1 SGHDN, CDR2 FVKESK. The CDR3 has 16 residues. The CDR3 DNA reads as TGTGCCAGCAGCCCACGGCGGGGAACCTACCAAGAGACCCAGTACTTC. Protein product: CASSPRRGTYQETQYF.

The J gene is TRBJ2-2, the V gene TRBV9; D might be TRBD1 (5 bases). This CDR3 contains 16 residues. Trimming cost V 4 bases and J 1 base, with 14 bases left between them. CDR1 is SGDLS, CDR2 YYNGEE, per germline. The CDR3 nucleotides read TGTGCCAGCAGCATTACAGGTACCATGAACACCGGGGAGCTGTTTTTT. Its translation is CASSITGTMNTGELFF.

V and J are TRBV27 and TRBJ2-1; 7 bases line up with TRBD1. Trimming at V came to 4 bases and at J to 1 base, leaving 16 bases not matched to a gene. The CDR3 totals 19 residues. Per the germline V gene, CDR1 is MNHEY and CDR2 is SMNVEV (reference sequence). As DNA, the CDR3 is TGTGCCAGCAGTTCCGCCCACCTACAGGGGCCTGCATCCTACAATGAGCAGTTCTTC. The encoded protein is CASSSAHLQGPASYNEQFF.